This T cell receptor beta chain was sequenced during a study of blood T cell repertoires in COVID-19. Study summary: The samples span acute and convalescent COVID-19 from the United States, Italy and Spain. T cells, B-cell-depleted T cells, or PBMCs provided the cDNA or gDNA that served as material.

The authors' processing: Amplification of reference gene primers provided the estimated nucleated cell counts. The data were produced by immunoSEQ multiplex PCR, yet TCRdb's version contains in-frame clones alone and is incomplete. That table supplies the V and J calls and clone size; D and trimming were determined from the DNA. The sample includes about 200,000 clones, about 90% seen only once; the top ten take roughly 0.78%. The V gene end was trimmed by 5 bases and the J gene end by 5 bases; junction bases not matched to a gene: 3. The CDR3 contains 13 residues. CDR1 is SGHRS and CDR2 is YFSETQ in the germline V gene.

This TCR derives from a woman aged 70-85 years with acute or convalescent COVID-19. The material sequenced was peripheral blood. The gene calls are TRBV5-1 and TRBJ2-2; 7 bases agree with TRBD1. This chain's CDR3 is CASRGTVTGELFF. The CDR3 DNA follows: TGCGCCAGCAGGGGGACAGTGACCGGGGAGCTGTTTTTT.